This T cell receptor (beta chain) was sequenced during a study of early stage breast cancer tumors. Points from the study as a whole: Comparing each tissue with blood distinguished tumor from normal in about 90% of the 16 patients.

This CDR3 is 18 amino acids long. V was clipped by 0 bases and J by 0 bases; unmatched bases: 9. CDR1 is LNHNV, CDR2 YYDKDF, per germline (reference sequence). This clone was observed a few times. Antigen unknown. The protocol was immunoSEQ multiplex PCR, while the TCRdb copy is restricted to in-frame clones and leaves out a portion. Of tens of thousands of clones detected, 55% to 75% appear once; the ten largest clones hold roughly 6.8%. Sequenced material: blood. The sequence derives from a person in their fifties with breast cancer. The rearrangement joins TRBV15 to TRBJ2-7, with 9 bases lining up with TRBD1. In DNA, the CDR3 is TGTGCCACCAGCAGAGATTTGGGAGGACAGGGGAACTCCTACGAGCAGTACTTC. It translates to CATSRDLGGQGNSYEQYF.